This paragraph reports one T cell receptor beta chain. What it recognizes is unknown. These data are taken from a study of cytotoxic CD8 clonotypes in ibrutinib-treated CLL. In the study overall: Following treatment for a median roughly 11 months, range 6 to 36, response samples were then taken. Regarding the study as a whole: The study found baseline clonality above age-matched healthy donors, tracking circulating CD8+ T-cell counts. The study found clonality rose at ibrutinib response, then fell toward baseline at progression. Sampling time points were not equivalent between sustained-remission and progressing patients.

The V gene end was trimmed by 0 bases and the J gene end by 15 bases; junction bases not matched to a gene: 12. CDR1 SGHRS and CDR2 YFSETQ come from the germline V gene. This CDR3 is built from 14 residues. TCRdb's copy holds only in-frame clones and misses some; the assay was immunoSEQ multiplex PCR. Of some 70,000 clones in the sample, 90% were seen once. The receptor was derived from a human donor with chronic lymphocytic leukemia. This sequence joins TRBV5-1 and TRBJ2-1; 7 bases align to TRBD2. The source was PBMCs, collected after 12 months of ibrutinib treatment. CDR3 in amino acids: CASSLVARLADLFF. The CDR3 DNA reads as TGCGCCAGCAGCTTGGTCGCCAGACTAGCCGATCTGTTCTTC.